This T cell receptor beta chain was retrieved from a study of blood T cell repertoires in COVID-19. V was shortened by 6 bases and J by 0 bases, with 12 bases between the two germline ends. CDR1 and CDR2 (germline): SGHAT, FQNNGV. The CDR3 consists of 14 residues. TCRdb's copy holds only in-frame clones and misses some; the assay was immunoSEQ multiplex PCR. The sample consists of 84,000 or so clones, over 75% of them appearing once. The sequenced sample was peripheral blood. The clonotype comes from a human donor in a cohort sampled during active COVID-19. The gene calls are TRBV11-2 and TRBJ2-7; tentative D call: TRBD1 (5 bases). The CDR3 coding sequence is TGTGCCAGCAGTTCAGGGCAGTTCTCCTACGAGCAGTACTTC. Its protein product is CASSSGQFSYEQYF.